The entry below describes one T cell receptor beta chain. Patients at the Seattle site were enrolled during active infection and followed longitudinally. This CDR3 region has 15 residues. V was cut by 2 bases and J by 4 bases, with 12 bases left in between. Germline CDR1 and CDR2: MDHEN and SYDVKM. Original processing notes: From reference gene primer amplification, estimates of nucleated cell counts were derived. Sequencing was performed with immunoSEQ multiplex PCR; in TCRdb, only in-frame clones are kept and a portion is missing. V and J calls plus clone size are reproduced from that table; the DNA served to infer D and trimming. The sample contains approximately 120,000 clones, 75% to 90% of which appear only once. The data are from a study of blood T cell repertoires in COVID-19. Study-level information: Both acute and convalescent COVID-19 samples were obtained from the United States, Italy and Spain. T cells, B-cell-depleted T cells, or PBMCs provided the cDNA or gDNA that served as material.

The specimen was peripheral blood. This chain uses TRBV28 with TRBJ1-5; D perhaps matches TRBD1 (6 bases). This clonotype was obtained from a woman aged 80 or over with COVID-19, enrolled during active disease. The CDR3: CASSLMHQGNQPQHF. The CDR3 nucleotides read TGTGCCAGCAGTTTAATGCATCAGGGGAATCAGCCCCAGCATTTT.